A single sample gave rise to the 27 T cell receptor beta chains below, sequenced in a study of T cell responses to AZD1222 COVID-19 vaccine. Using immunoSEQ multiplex PCR, the repertoire was profiled, and TCRdb retains in-frame clones only, with some absent. The table lists about 92,000 clones, roughly 86% of them singletons. The sample here was peripheral blood, taken on day 0 of AZD1222 vaccination. The receptors originated from an adult in good health.

The chain has TRBV27 and TRBJ2-5; 8 bases are a match to TRBD1. The germline CDR1 and CDR2 sequences are MNHEY and SMNVEV (reference sequence). There are 14 residues in the CDR3. V shed 5 bases and J 7 bases; nucleotides not matched to a gene: 9. As DNA, the CDR3 is TGTGCCAGCAGTCCAGGACAGGGCTTCGCGACCCAGTACTTC. Protein: CASSPGQGFATQYF.

The chain joins TRBV4-1 to TRBJ1-4; TRBD1 is a possible D gene (6 bases). This CDR3 has 15 residues. Germline V lookup: CDR1 MGHRA, CDR2 YSYEKL. V shed 1 base and J shed 4 bases, with 10 bases lying between them. This chain's CDR3 is CASSQAGQNNEKLFF. The CDR3 DNA reads as TGCGCCAGCAGCCAAGCAGGACAGAATAATGAAAAACTGTTTTTT.

The gene calls are TRBV28 and TRBJ1-2, with no clear D. Germline-derived CDR1 and CDR2 are MDHEN and SYDVKM. The CDR3 has 16 residues. Deletions cut 6 bases from V and 4 bases from J, with 21 bases between. The CDR3 region is CASSSPGHSSGYGYTF. DNA for the CDR3: TGTGCCAGCAGCTCCCCGGGTCATTCATCAGGCTATGGCTACACCTTC.

The V gene is TRBV7-8, the J gene TRBJ1-2; possibly TRBD1 for D (5 bases). Germline V lookup: CDR1 SGHVS, CDR2 FQNEAQ. This CDR3 is built from 14 residues. V gave up 4 bases and J gave up 5 bases, with 14 bases separating them. The CDR3 DNA reads TGTGCCAGCAGCTCCCAGGGTTGGGGATATGGCTACACCTTC. It is translated as CASSSQGWGYGYTF. Variable domain in full (rest from reference TRBV7-8 and TRBJ1-2): GAGVSQSPRYKVAKRGQDVALRCDPISGHVSLFWYQQALGQGPEFLTYFQNEAQLDKSGLPSDRFFAERPEGSVSTLKIQRTQQEDSAVYLCASSSQGWGYGYTFGSGTRLTVV.

V usage is TRBV2 and J usage is TRBJ1-1; the D is unclear. Germline V lookup: CDR1 SNHLY, CDR2 FYNNEI. The CDR3 totals 14 residues. V was cut by 4 bases and J by 1 base, with 10 bases left in between. The CDR3 sequence: CASSVVSSNTEAFF. DNA for the CDR3: TGTGCCAGCAGTGTTGTCAGTTCGAACACTGAAGCTTTCTTT.

V and J are TRBV5-1 and TRBJ2-7, with 13 bases identical to TRBD2. J gave up 2 bases and V 2 bases, and 1 base lay outside the gene matches. Germline V gene sequence: CDR1 SGHRS, CDR2 YFSETQ. The CDR3 contains 15 residues. The CDR3 reads CASSLLAGGPYEQYF. The CDR3 DNA is TGCGCCAGCAGCTTACTAGCGGGAGGGCCCTACGAGCAGTACTTC.

This chain connects TRBV28 to TRBJ2-7, with a possible D match to TRBD1 (6 bases). Between the trimmed V and J ends, which lost 1 base and 4 bases, there was a span of 14 bases. Germline loops: CDR1 MDHEN, CDR2 SYDVKM. This CDR3 is 15 amino acids long. The CDR3 sequence: CASSLFWGQGYEQYF. CDR3 sequence (DNA): TGTGCCAGCAGTTTATTTTGGGGTCAGGGGTACGAGCAGTACTTC. The variable domain in full, completed from reference TRBV28 and TRBJ2-7, reads DVKVTQSSRYLVKRTGEKVFLECVQDMDHENMFWYRQDPGLGLRLIYFSYDVKMKEKGDIPEGYSVSREKKERFSLILESASTNQTSMYLCASSLFWGQGYEQYFGPGTRLTVT.

The rearrangement links TRBV19 to TRBJ1-1; 10 bases line up with TRBD1. Germline V gene lookup returns CDR1 LNHDA and CDR2 SQIVND (reference sequence). Trimming cost V 6 bases and J 4 bases; bases outside gene matches: 5. CDR3 length equals 14 residues. CDR3 loop: CASRHRTGGTEAFF. CDR3 DNA: TGTGCCAGTAGACATAGGACAGGGGGCACTGAAGCTTTCTTT.

The chain uses TRBV9 and TRBJ2-5, with 9 positions matching TRBD2. Per the germline V gene, CDR1 is SGDLS and CDR2 is YYNGEE. The CDR3 has 15 amino acids. Losses at the gene ends were 4 bases for V and 5 bases for J; bases not matched to a gene: 9. The CDR3 coding sequence is TGTGCCAGCAGCCCGAGCGGGAGGACTAGTGAGACCCAGTACTTC. This encodes CASSPSGRTSETQYF.

V usage is TRBV19 and J usage is TRBJ2-6; D is unresolved. V lost 5 bases to trimming and J lost 1 base, with 6 bases between them. Per the germline V gene, CDR1 is LNHDA and CDR2 is SQIVND (reference sequence). The CDR3 has 14 amino acids. The CDR3 sequence is CASSPQSGANVLTF. As DNA, the CDR3 is TGTGCCAGTAGTCCACAATCTGGGGCCAACGTCCTGACTTTC.

This chain uses TRBV27 with TRBJ1-5; D not resolved. The V end was cut by 6 bases, the J end by 1 base, with 7 bases between. This CDR3 is 13 amino acids long. CDR1 is MNHEY, CDR2 SMNVEV, per germline (reference sequence). CDR3 sequence (DNA): TGTGCCAGCAGATCTAACAGCAATCAGCCCCAGCATTTT. Encoded protein: CASRSNSNQPQHF.

This clone has just a few counts. V gene TRBV19 combines with J gene TRBJ2-5; TRBD2 matches at 10 bases. CDR1 and CDR2 from the germline V gene are LNHDA and SQIVND (reference sequence). The CDR3 runs to 16 residues. Trimming cost V 5 bases and J 1 base; bases outside gene matches: 7. CDR3: CASSPGLAVAQETQYF. CDR3 bases: TGTGCCAGTAGTCCCGGACTAGCGGTGGCCCAAGAGACCCAGTACTTC.

The rearrangement joins TRBV2 to TRBJ2-1; tentatively, D is TRBD1 (5 bases). CDR1 and CDR2 from the germline V gene are SNHLY and FYNNEI. The length of the CDR3 is 12 residues. With 6 bases removed from V and 9 bases from J, the gap between germline ends came to 12 bases. The CDR3 DNA reads TGTGCCAGCAGCCAGGGAAAGGGTGAGCAGTTCTTC. Protein product: CASSQGKGEQFF.

The chain uses TRBV5-1 and TRBJ1-3; a weak D match, TRBD1 (6 bases). Trimming stripped 4 bases from V and 0 bases from J, with 11 bases between. Germline assignment: CDR1 SGHRS and CDR2 YFSETQ. The length of the CDR3 is 15 residues. CDR3 nucleotides: TGCGCCAGCAGCCTGGACAGCGCCTCTGGAAACACCATATATTTT. It is translated as CASSLDSASGNTIYF.

The genes are TRBV7-9 and TRBJ2-7; TRBD2 is a possible D gene (6 bases). CDR1 and CDR2 from the germline V gene are SEHNR and FQNEAQ (reference sequence). The CDR3 covers 14 residues. Deletions cut 1 base from V and 3 bases from J, with 10 bases between. The CDR3 coding sequence is TGTGCCAGCAGCTTAGGTAGCGGCAACTACGAGCAGTACTTC. Translation gives CASSLGSGNYEQYF.

The chain uses TRBV11-2 and TRBJ2-2, with D hard to call. The V end lost 2 bases, the J end lost 5 bases, and 9 bases lay between the germline ends. The CDR3 runs to 14 residues. Germline V gene data show CDR1 as SGHAT and CDR2 as FQNNGV. The CDR3 bases are TGTGCCAGCAGCTTAACCACTTTTACCGGGGAGCTGTTTTTT. It translates to CASSLTTFTGELFF. Full variable domain (remainder filled in from reference TRBV11-2 and TRBJ2-2): EAGVAQSPRYKIIEKRQSVAFWCNPISGHATLYWYQQILGQGPKLLIQFQNNGVVDDSQLPKDRFSAERLKGVDSTLKIQPAKLEDSAVYLCASSLTTFTGELFFGEGSRLTVL.

The V gene is TRBV13, the J gene TRBJ1-5; D call uncertain. CDR3 size: 18 residues. The V end was cut by 5 bases, the J end by 0 bases, with 20 bases between. The germline gives CDR1 PRHDT, CDR2 FYEKMQ (reference sequence). The CDR3 loop is CASSARTTPKNSNQPQHF. The DNA for the CDR3 is TGTGCCAGCAGCGCCCGGACCACTCCAAAAAATAGCAATCAGCCCCAGCATTTT.

The V gene is TRBV6-5, the J gene TRBJ2-3; 11 bases are a match to TRBD2. CDR3 length: 15 residues. The trim removed 7 bases at V and 4 bases at J, leaving 7 bases unmatched. The V gene's germline CDR1 is MNHEY and CDR2 SVGAGI. DNA of the CDR3: TGTGCCAGCACACGGCTAGCGGGAGGACCAGATACGCAGTATTTT. Protein: CASTRLAGGPDTQYF.

This clone was seen a handful of times. CDR3 sequence (DNA): TGTGCCAGCAGCCGAACTAGCGAACAGTTCTTC. Its translation is CASSRTSEQFF. The gene calls are TRBV6-1 and TRBJ2-1; 7 bases line up with TRBD2. The CDR3 contains 11 residues. V gave up 6 bases and J gave up 13 bases; unmatched junction bases: 6. Germline V lookup: CDR1 MNHNS, CDR2 SASEGT.

The CDR3 sequence: CASSMKGDTEAFF. The DNA for the CDR3 is TGTGCCAGTAGTATGAAGGGTGATACTGAAGCTTTCTTT. The chain links TRBV19 to TRBJ1-1; D gene unclear. Germline values: CDR1 LNHDA, CDR2 SQIVND (reference sequence). V dropped 3 bases and J dropped 5 bases, with 10 bases sitting between them. The CDR3 runs to 13 residues.

The J gene is TRBJ1-2, the V gene TRBV5-1; D unresolved. CDR1 is SGHRS, CDR2 YFSETQ, per germline. The length of the CDR3 is 14 residues. Trimming cost V 4 bases and J 8 bases, with 18 bases left between them. CDR3 DNA sequence: TGCGCCAGCAGCCCGGAGGGCATCGCCGGGGGCTACACCTTC. This codes for CASSPEGIAGGYTF.

The chain has TRBV27 and TRBJ1-5; possible D gene TRBD1, 5 bases. CDR3 size: 16 residues. The germline V gene encodes CDR1 MNHEY and CDR2 SMNVEV (reference sequence). Trimming pared 1 base from V and 2 bases from J, leaving 12 bases between. The CDR3 loop reads CASSLLGGDGNQPQHF. CDR3 DNA: TGTGCCAGCAGTTTATTAGGAGGGGACGGCAATCAGCCCCAGCATTTT.

In DNA form, the CDR3 reads TGTGCCAACTACGGACAGGGCCCGAAAGGGTACGAGCAGTACTTC. Protein sequence: CANYGQGPKGYEQYF. The chain couples TRBV6-5 to TRBJ2-7; 8 bases are a match to TRBD1. CDR1 is MNHEY, CDR2 SVGAGI, per germline. Unmatched junction bases numbered 15, after V lost 10 bases and J lost 4 bases. This CDR3 has 15 residues.

This clone was counted only a few times. This chain joins TRBV7-9 and TRBJ2-7; 8 nucleotides agree with TRBD2. V was clipped by 1 base and J by 1 base; unmatched bases: 0. CDR1 SEHNR and CDR2 FQNEAQ come from the germline V gene (reference sequence). The CDR3 sequence is 14 residues long. The CDR3 sequence: CASSLVAGSYEQYF. The CDR3 region has the DNA TGTGCCAGCAGCTTAGTAGCGGGGTCCTACGAGCAGTACTTC.

The chain has TRBV7-9 and TRBJ2-6, with D uncertain. The V and J ends lost 5 bases and 4 bases respectively, with 6 bases between them. Germline CDR1 reads SEHNR; CDR2 reads FQNEAQ (reference sequence). The CDR3 has 13 residues. CDR3 sequence (DNA): TGTGCCAGCAGCCTAAAAGGGGCCAACGTCCTGACTTTC. This gives the protein CASSLKGANVLTF. The whole variable domain, filled in from reference TRBV7-9 and TRBJ2-6, reads DTGVSQNPRHKITKRGQNVTFRCDPISEHNRLYWYRQTLGQGPEFLTYFQNEAQLEKSRLLSDRFSAERPKGSFSTLEIQRTEQGDSAMYLCASSLKGANVLTFGAGSRLTVL.

This clone has a handful of counts. The rearrangement uses TRBV5-4 and TRBJ1-6, with 11 positions matching TRBD1. V lost 4 bases to trimming and J lost 10 bases; unmatched junction nucleotides: 10. Germline CDR1 reads SGHNT; CDR2 reads YYREEE (reference sequence). This CDR3 contains 16 residues. CDR3 protein: CASSPDRDRGRSPLHF. Here the CDR3 DNA reads TGTGCCAGCAGCCCCGACAGGGACAGGGGGAGATCACCCCTCCACTTT.

This chain uses TRBV7-9 with TRBJ1-3; no firm D call. V was trimmed by 5 bases and J by 4 bases, leaving 15 bases between them. The length of the CDR3 is 15 residues. Looked up from germline, CDR1 is SEHNR and CDR2 is FQNEAQ (reference sequence). The CDR3 sequence: CASSQAGGSGNTIYF. In DNA form, the CDR3 reads TGTGCCAGCAGCCAAGCGGGTGGTTCAGGAAACACCATATATTTT.